What follows are 14 T cell receptor beta chains derived from one specimen sequenced in a study of cytomegalovirus exposure and HLA in healthy donors (dated by TCRdb to between 2016 and 2019). Library generation was performed with the immunoSEQ multiplex PCR assay. The multiplex PCR relied on a mix of 60 forward primers for TCR Vbeta segments and 13 reverse primers for TCR Jbeta segments. The immuneACCESS repertoire file appears here via TCRdb, limited to in-frame rearrangements. These files lack a portion of the clones; in checked studies, under half of the deficit traces to unresolved V genes, and the cause of the others is not known. Within this sample are more than 65,000 clones, with about 68% of them counted one time only. The ten most abundant clones make up about 6.9% of the sample. The sequenced sample was PBMCs. The origin of the receptors is a woman aged 45-60 years in good health and CMV-seropositive.

This clone was recorded a few times. This rearrangement joins TRBV10-3 to TRBJ1-5, with D unresolved. The V gene lost 0 bases and the J gene lost 4 bases, with 4 bases spanning the gap. Germline CDR1 is ENHRY and CDR2 is SYGVKD. This CDR3 is 13 amino acids long. The CDR3 region has the DNA TGTGCCATCAGTGAGTCGGAGAATCAGCCCCAGCATTTT. Its protein product is CAISESENQPQHF.

The J gene is TRBJ1-5, the V gene TRBV28; weak D call: TRBD1 (5 bases). This CDR3 is built from 14 residues. CDR1 and CDR2 from the germline V gene are MDHEN and SYDVKM. Trimming pared 7 bases from V and 3 bases from J, leaving 13 bases between. CDR3 region: CASNTAGVNQPQHF. The CDR3 DNA is TGTGCCAGCAATACCGCGGGGGTCAATCAGCCCCAGCATTTT.

This rearrangement joins TRBV28 to TRBJ2-7, with a possible D match to TRBD1 (6 bases). The CDR3 extends over 15 amino acids. Germline-derived CDR1 and CDR2 are MDHEN and SYDVKM. V lost 5 bases and J lost 2, with 16 bases in between. In DNA, the CDR3 is TGTGCCAGCAGTCCCCAGGGGAAGGCCCCCTACGAGCAGTACTTC. Encoded protein: CASSPQGKAPYEQYF.

This clone was picked up a small number of times. The genes are TRBV10-3 and TRBJ2-3, with TRBD2 matching over 11 bases. The V segment lost 2 bases and the J segment 6 bases; nucleotides outside the gene matches: 7. Germline lookup yields CDR1 ENHRY and CDR2 SYGVKD. The length of the CDR3 is 16 residues. The CDR3 protein is CAISEDVAGGLDTQYF. The CDR3 DNA reads TGTGCCATCAGTGAGGACGTAGCGGGGGGGCTGGATACGCAGTATTTT.

This clone appeared a single time. The V call is TRBV28, the J call TRBJ1-2; no definite D call. Trimming took 3 bases from V and 4 from J, leaving 6 bases between them. Germline CDR1 MDHEN, CDR2 SYDVKM. The CDR3 is 12 residues long. The CDR3 spells CASSFHSYGYTF. CDR3 DNA: TGTGCCAGCAGTTTCCACAGCTATGGCTACACCTTC.

The chain has TRBV10-1 and TRBJ2-5; 8 nucleotides agree with TRBD1. V lost 4 bases, J lost 1 base, and 8 bases stayed unmatched. Per the germline V gene, CDR1 is WNHNN and CDR2 is SYGVQD (reference sequence). The CDR3 length is 16 residues. Written as DNA, the CDR3 is TGCGCCAGCAGTGCTGGACAGGGTCTCCTCCAAGAGACCCAGTACTTC. It translates to CASSAGQGLLQETQYF.

This chain connects TRBV5-4 to TRBJ1-2; D is unresolved. V was cut by 4 bases and J by 5 bases, with 15 bases left in between. This CDR3 is 14 amino acids long. Germline lookup yields CDR1 SGHNT and CDR2 YYREEE (reference sequence). As DNA, the CDR3 is TGTGCCAGCAGCCTGGAGTCCTCTGCGTATGGCTACACCTTC. Amino acids: CASSLESSAYGYTF.

The chain joins TRBV27 to TRBJ1-2; 7 bases align to TRBD1. The CDR3 loop spans 14 amino acids. After removal of 4 bases from V and 5 bases from J, the junction contained 7 bases not matched to a gene. Germline V gene data show CDR1 as MNHEY and CDR2 as SMNVEV (reference sequence). The CDR3 coding sequence is TGTGCCAGCAGTTCCGACAGGGTGAGGTATGGCTACACCTTC. It specifies CASSSDRVRYGYTF.

The J gene is TRBJ1-2, the V gene TRBV9; D possibly corresponds to TRBD1 (5 bases). Germline V CDR1 and CDR2: SGDLS, YYNGEE. This CDR3 spans 13 amino acids. Trimming took 3 bases from V and 8 from J, leaving 14 bases between them. Written as DNA, the CDR3 is TGTGCCAGCAGCGGAGGGGAGGGTTGGGGCTACACCTTC. It is translated as CASSGGEGWGYTF.

This clone was observed a single time. This chain's CDR3 is CASSPLSGGPYEQYF. The CDR3 DNA sequence: TGTGCCAGCAGTCCCCTTTCGGGGGGGCCCTACGAGCAGTACTTC. This sequence joins TRBV27 and TRBJ2-7, with TRBD2 identical over 8 bases. This CDR3 is built from 15 residues. CDR1 MNHEY and CDR2 SMNVEV come from the germline V gene (reference sequence). J lost 2 bases, V lost 5 bases, and 8 bases had no gene match.

CDR3 coding DNA: TGTGCCAGCAACAGGGCCAATCAGCCCCAGCATTTT. Translating it yields CASNRANQPQHF. The gene calls are TRBV2 and TRBJ1-5, with D possibly being TRBD1 (6 bases). CDR1 and CDR2 (germline): SNHLY, FYNNEI. Trimming took 7 bases from V and 3 from J, leaving 7 bases between them. The CDR3 has 12 residues.

The gene calls are TRBV7-9 and TRBJ1-1; 9 bases match TRBD1. Germline V lookup: CDR1 SEHNR, CDR2 FQNEAQ (reference sequence). V was pared by 5 bases and J by 5 bases, with 9 bases of the junction left unmatched. The CDR3 runs 15 residues. The CDR3 bases are TGTGCCAGCAGCGAAGCGGACAGGGGCGAGACTGAAGCTTTCTTT. Protein: CASSEADRGETEAFF.

The CDR3 spells CATRERGGTGEETQYF. The CDR3 coding sequence is TGTGCCACCAGGGAAAGAGGTGGGACAGGGGAAGAGACCCAGTACTTC. V gene TRBV15 combines with J gene TRBJ2-5, with TRBD1 matching over 10 bases. This CDR3 region has 16 residues. CDR1 is LNHNV and CDR2 is YYDKDF in the germline V gene (reference sequence). V dropped 6 bases and J dropped 3; count of bases not matched to a gene: 10.

This clone was seen only a few times. V is TRBV2 and J is TRBJ2-5; D call uncertain. Germline-derived CDR1 and CDR2 are SNHLY and FYNNEI. This CDR3 is 14 amino acids long. V was cut by 6 bases and J by 5 bases, with 16 bases left in between. CDR3 coding DNA: TGTGCCAGCAGATACAACACCCAACAGGAGACCCAGTACTTC. This gives the protein CASRYNTQQETQYF.